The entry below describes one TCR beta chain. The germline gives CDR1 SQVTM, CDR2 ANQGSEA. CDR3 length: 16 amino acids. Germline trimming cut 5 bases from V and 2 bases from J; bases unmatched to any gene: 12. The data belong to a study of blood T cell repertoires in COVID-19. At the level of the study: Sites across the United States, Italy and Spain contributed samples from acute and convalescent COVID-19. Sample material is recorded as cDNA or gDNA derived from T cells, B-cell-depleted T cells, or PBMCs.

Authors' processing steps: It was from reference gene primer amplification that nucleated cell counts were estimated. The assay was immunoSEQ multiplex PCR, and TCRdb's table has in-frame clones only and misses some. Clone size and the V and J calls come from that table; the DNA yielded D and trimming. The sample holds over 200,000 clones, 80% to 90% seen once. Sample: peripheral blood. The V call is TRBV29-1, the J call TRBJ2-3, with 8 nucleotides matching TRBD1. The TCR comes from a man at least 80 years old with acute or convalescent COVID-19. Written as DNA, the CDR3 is TGCAGCGTTCCTCTCCGAGGGGACAGGCCCACAGATACGCAGTATTTT. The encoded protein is CSVPLRGDRPTDTQYF.